The T cell receptor (beta chain) described here comes from a study of CD8 T cells in ankylosing spondylitis. Whole-study findings and limits: Reportedly, disease-linked clones are significantly enriched in ankylosing spondylitis patients' matched synovial fluid. Ankylosing spondylitis blood seemed to carry a telltale TCR beta motif made of roughly 8 highly homologous variants.

This clonotype has ten or more counts. Its antigen remains unidentified. TCRdb re-called the 5' RACE reads with MiXCR, one entry per CDR3 protein. The top ten hold about 7% of the sample, which has hundreds of thousands of distinct CDR3 sequences, about 26% seen once. The sequence came from a male donor with ankylosing spondylitis or in good health (not recorded which). The sequenced sample was blood, either unsorted or a sorted T cell fraction (not recorded which).

The chain's CDR3 is CSAMRGAIVNEQFF. CDR3 bases: TGCAGTGCTATGAGGGGCGCTATCGTTAATGAGCAGTTCTTC. The V call is TRBV20-1, the J call TRBJ2-1; D is tentatively TRBD1 or TRBD2 (5 bases each). CDR1 and CDR2 from the germline V gene are DFQATT and SNEGSKA (reference sequence). The ends were cut back, 4 bases at V and 7 bases at J, with 17 bases in the middle. CDR3 size: 14 residues.